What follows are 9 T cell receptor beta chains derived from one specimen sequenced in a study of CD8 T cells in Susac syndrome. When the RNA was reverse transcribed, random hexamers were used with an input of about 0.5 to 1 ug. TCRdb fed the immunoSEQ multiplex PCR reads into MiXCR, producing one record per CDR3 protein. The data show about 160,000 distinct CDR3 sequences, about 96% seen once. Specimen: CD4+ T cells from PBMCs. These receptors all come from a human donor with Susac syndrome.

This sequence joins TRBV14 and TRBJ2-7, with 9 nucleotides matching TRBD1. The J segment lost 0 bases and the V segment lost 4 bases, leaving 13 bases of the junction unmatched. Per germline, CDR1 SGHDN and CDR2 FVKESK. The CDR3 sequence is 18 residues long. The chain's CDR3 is CASSRAGTGKGGSYEQYF. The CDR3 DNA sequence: TGTGCCAGCAGCCGCGCCGGGACAGGGAAAGGGGGCTCCTACGAGCAGTACTTC. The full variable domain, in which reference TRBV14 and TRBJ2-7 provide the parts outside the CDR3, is EAGVTQFPSHSVIEKGQTVTLRCDPISGHDNLYWYRRVMGKEIKFLLHFVKESKQDESGMPNNRFLAERTGGTYSTLKVQPAELEDSGVYFCASSRAGTGKGGSYEQYFGPGTRLTVT.

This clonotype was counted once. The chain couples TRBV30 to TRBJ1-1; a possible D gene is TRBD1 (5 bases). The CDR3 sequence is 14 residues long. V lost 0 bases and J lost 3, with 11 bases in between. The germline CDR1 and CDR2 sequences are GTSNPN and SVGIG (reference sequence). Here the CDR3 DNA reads TGTGCCTGGAGTGTCGGGGCTGGTGACACTGAAGCTTTCTTT. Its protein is CAWSVGAGDTEAFF. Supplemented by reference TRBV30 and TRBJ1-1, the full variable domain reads SQTIHQWPATLVQPVGSPLSLECTVEGTSNPNLYWYRQAAGRGLQLLFYSVGIGQISSEVPQNLSASRPQDRQFILSSKKLLLSDSGFYLCAWSVGAGDTEAFFGQGTRLTVV.

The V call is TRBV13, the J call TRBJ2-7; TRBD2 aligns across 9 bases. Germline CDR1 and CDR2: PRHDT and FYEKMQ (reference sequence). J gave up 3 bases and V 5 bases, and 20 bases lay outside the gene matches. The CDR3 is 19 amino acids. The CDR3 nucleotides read TGTGCCAGCAGCGAACGGACTAGCGTGGCCCGTTTAGGGCGCTACGAGCAGTACTTC. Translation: CASSERTSVARLGRYEQYF. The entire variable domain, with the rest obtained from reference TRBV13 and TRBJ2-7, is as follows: AAGVIQSPRHLIKEKRETATLKCYPIPRHDTVYWYQQGPGQDPQFLISFYEKMQSDKGSIPDRFSAQQFSDYHSELNMSSLELGDSALYFCASSERTSVARLGRYEQYFGPGTRLTVT.

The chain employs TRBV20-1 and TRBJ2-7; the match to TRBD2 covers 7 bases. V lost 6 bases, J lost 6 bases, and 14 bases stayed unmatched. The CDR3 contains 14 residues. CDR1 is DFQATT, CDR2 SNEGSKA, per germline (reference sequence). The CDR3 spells CSAPNRGEGAEQYF. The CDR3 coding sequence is TGCAGTGCGCCGAATCGGGGGGAAGGAGCCGAGCAGTACTTC.

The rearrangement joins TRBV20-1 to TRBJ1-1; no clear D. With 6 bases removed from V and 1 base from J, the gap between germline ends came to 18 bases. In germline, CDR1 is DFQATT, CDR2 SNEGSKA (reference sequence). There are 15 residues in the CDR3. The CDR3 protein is CSAPVVQAGNTEAFF. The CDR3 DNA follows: TGCAGTGCCCCAGTCGTCCAGGCCGGGAACACTGAAGCTTTCTTT.

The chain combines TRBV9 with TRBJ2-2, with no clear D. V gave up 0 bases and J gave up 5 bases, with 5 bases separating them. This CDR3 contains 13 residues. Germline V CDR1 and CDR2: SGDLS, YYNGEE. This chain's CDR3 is CASSVAVTGELFF. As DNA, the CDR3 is TGTGCCAGCAGCGTAGCCGTAACCGGGGAGCTGTTTTTT.

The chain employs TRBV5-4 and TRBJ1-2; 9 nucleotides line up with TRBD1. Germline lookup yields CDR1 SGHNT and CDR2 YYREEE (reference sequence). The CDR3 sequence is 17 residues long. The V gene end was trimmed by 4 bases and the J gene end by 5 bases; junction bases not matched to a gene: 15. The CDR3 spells CASSTPGQGDGAYGYTF. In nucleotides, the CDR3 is TGTGCCAGCAGCACCCCGGGACAGGGCGACGGAGCTTATGGCTACACCTTC. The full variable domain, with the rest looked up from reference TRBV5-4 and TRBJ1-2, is ETGVTQSPTHLIKTRGQQVTLRCSSQSGHNTVSWYQQALGQGPQFIFQYYREEENGRGNFPPRFSGLQFPNYSSELNVNALELDDSALYLCASSTPGQGDGAYGYTFGSGTRLTVV.

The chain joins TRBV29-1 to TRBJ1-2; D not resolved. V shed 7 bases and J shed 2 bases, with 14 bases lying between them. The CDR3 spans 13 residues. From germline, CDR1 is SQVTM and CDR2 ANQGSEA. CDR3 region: CSATLQENYGYTF. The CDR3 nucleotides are TGCAGCGCTACTTTGCAGGAAAACTATGGCTACACCTTC.

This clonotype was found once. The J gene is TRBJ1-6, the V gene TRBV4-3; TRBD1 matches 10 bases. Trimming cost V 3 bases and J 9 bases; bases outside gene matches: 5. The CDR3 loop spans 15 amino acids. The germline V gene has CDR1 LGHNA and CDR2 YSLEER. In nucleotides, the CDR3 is TGCGCCAGCAGCCACGACAGGGGGCCAACTTCACCCCTCCACTTT. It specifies CASSHDRGPTSPLHF.